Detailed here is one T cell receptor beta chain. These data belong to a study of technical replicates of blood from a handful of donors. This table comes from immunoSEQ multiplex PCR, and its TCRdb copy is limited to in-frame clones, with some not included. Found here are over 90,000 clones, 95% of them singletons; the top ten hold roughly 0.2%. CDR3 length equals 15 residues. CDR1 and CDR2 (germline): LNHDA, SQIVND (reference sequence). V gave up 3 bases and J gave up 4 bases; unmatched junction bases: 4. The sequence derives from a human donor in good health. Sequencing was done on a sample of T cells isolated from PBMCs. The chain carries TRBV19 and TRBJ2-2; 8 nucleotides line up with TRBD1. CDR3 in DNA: TGTGCCAGTAGTATGGACAGGGTGGGCACCGGGGAGCTGTTTTTT. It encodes CASSMDRVGTGELFF.